This T cell receptor beta chain was profiled in a study of CD8 T cells in ankylosing spondylitis (dated by TCRdb to the late 2010s). About the full investigation: T cell receptor beta repertoires were profiled in healthy donors and ankylosing spondylitis patients so that disease-linked TCR variants could be found. Peripheral blood was sampled, and synovial fluid was also collected from ankylosing spondylitis patients. The whole study cohort included 85 to 120 healthy donors and 20 to 25 ankylosing spondylitis patients.

Sequencer: Illumina HiSeq 2500. TCR beta libraries were prepared by quantitative 5'-RACE with molecular barcodes. As for the original processing: Disease-linked TCR variants were identified with a new computational method built on a probabilistic model of VDJ rearrangement. Through fastp at Q25 and MiXCR, TCRdb rebuilt clones from the public reads, retaining in-frame beta chains. Under each unique CDR3 protein, matching rows form one entry showing the most common genes and DNA. The authors' filters were not applied to this entry. This sample comprises almost 250,000 distinct CDR3 sequences, roughly a third of them detected only once. Around 4.5% of the sample is held by the ten biggest clonotypes. Spanning cysteine to phenylalanine, the CDR3 consists of 15 amino acids. CDR3 DNA only is kept here, 45 bases in frame from base 1. Deletion took 5 bases off V and 5 bases off J, with a span of 19 bases between the germline ends. CDR1 and CDR2 were assigned from the germline V gene as SGHRS and YFSETQ.

The research as a whole found: Some of the motif variants had been reported before in the synovial fluid and blood of reactive arthritis patients, a finding that suggests common disease-initiation mechanisms. The disease-linked clones had a CD8+ phenotype and were found at relatively low frequencies in peripheral blood. Blood from ankylosing spondylitis patients appeared to be characterized by a TCR beta motif composed of eight highly homologous amino acid variants. The disease-linked clones were reported as significantly enriched in matched synovial fluid samples from ankylosing spondylitis patients.

This clonotype has just a few counts. Its antigen remains undetermined. Base-call qualities are not available, and no considerably larger clone is one nucleotide away. The source material was blood, either unsorted or a sorted T cell fraction (not recorded which). The chain was built from TRBV5-1 and TRBJ1-1, with the D gene uncertain. The sequence was obtained from a male donor with ankylosing spondylitis or in good health (not recorded which). The CDR3 protein sequence reads: CASRPGDNLGTEAFF. The sequence in DNA is TGCGCCAGCAGACCAGGCGATAACCTCGGGACTGAAGCTTTCTTT.